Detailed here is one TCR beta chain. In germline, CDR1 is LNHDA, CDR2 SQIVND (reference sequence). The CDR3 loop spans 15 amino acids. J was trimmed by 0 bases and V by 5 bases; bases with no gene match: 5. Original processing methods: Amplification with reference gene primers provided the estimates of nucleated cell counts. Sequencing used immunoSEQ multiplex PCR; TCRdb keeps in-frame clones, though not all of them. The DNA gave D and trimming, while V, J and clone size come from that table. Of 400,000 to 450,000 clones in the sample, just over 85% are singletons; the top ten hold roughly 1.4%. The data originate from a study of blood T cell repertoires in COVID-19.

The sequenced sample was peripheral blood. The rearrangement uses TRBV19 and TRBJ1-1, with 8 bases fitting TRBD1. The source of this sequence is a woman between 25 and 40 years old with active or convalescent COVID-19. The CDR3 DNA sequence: TGTGCCAGTAGTTGGACAGGGTCCTTGAACACTGAAGCTTTCTTT. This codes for CASSWTGSLNTEAFF.